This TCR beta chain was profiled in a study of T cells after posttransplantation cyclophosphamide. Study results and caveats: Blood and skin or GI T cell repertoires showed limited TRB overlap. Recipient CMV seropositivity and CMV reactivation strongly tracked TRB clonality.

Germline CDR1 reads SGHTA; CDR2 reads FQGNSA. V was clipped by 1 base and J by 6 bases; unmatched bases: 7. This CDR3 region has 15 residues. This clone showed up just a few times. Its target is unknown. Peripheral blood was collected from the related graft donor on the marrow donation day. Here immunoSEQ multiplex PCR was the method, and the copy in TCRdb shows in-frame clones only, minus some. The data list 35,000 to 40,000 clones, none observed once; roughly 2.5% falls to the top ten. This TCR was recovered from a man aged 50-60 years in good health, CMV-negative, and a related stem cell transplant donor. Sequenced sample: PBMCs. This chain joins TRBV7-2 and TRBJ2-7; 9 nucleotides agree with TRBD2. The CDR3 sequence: CASSLVAGARREQYF. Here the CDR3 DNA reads TGTGCCAGCAGCTTAGTAGCGGGGGCCCGCCGCGAGCAGTACTTC.